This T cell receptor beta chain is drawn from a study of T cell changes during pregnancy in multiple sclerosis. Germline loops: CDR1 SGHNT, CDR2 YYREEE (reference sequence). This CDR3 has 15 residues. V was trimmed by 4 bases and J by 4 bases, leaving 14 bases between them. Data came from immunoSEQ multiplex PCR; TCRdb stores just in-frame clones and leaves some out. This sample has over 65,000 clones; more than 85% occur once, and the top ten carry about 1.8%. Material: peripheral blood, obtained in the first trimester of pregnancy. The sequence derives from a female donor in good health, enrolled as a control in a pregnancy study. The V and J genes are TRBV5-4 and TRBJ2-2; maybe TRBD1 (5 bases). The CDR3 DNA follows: TGTGCCAGCAGCCCCGGGCAGGGCGCCACCGGGGAGCTGTTTTTT. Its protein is CASSPGQGATGELFF.